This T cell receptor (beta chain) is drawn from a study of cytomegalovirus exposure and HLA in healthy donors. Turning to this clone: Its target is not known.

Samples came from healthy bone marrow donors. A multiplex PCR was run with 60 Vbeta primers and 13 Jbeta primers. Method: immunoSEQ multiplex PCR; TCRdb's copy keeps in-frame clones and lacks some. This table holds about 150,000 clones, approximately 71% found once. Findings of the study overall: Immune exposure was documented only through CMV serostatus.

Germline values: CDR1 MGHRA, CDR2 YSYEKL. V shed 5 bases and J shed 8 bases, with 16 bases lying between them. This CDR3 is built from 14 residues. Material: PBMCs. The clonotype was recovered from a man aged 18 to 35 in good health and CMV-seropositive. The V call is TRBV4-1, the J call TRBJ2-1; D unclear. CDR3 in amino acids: CASSSPSPAYEQFF. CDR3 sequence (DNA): TGCGCCAGCAGCTCTCCTTCCCCTGCGTATGAGCAGTTCTTC.